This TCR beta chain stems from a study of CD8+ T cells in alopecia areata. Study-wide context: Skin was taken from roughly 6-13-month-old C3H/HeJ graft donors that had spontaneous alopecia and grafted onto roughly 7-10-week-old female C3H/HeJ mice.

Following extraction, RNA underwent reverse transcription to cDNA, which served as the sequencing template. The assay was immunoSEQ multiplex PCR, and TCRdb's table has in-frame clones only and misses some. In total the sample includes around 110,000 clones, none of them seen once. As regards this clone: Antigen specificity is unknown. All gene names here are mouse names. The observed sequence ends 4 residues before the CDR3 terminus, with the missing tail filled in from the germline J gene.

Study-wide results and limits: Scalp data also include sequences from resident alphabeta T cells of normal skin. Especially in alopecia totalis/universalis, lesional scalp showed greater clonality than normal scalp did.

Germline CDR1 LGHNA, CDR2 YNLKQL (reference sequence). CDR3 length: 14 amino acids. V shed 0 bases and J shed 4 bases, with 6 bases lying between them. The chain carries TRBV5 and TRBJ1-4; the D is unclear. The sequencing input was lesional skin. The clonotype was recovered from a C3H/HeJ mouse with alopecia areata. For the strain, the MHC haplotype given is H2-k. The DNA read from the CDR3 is TGTGCCAGCAGCCAAGACATCTTCAACGAA. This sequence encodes CASSQDIFNE. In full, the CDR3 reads CASSQDIFNERLFF.